A single sample gave rise to the 25 T cell receptor beta chains below, sequenced in a study of T cells after yellow fever vaccination. MiXCR, run by TCRdb on the 5' RACE reads, gives a single entry per CDR3 protein. Seen here are almost 30,000 distinct CDR3 sequences, around 5% observed once, and the top ten hold just over 40%. Here the sequenced sample was CD8+ T cells sorted from PBMCs, taken 10 days after the yellow fever booster vaccination. Source of these receptors: a man between 25 and 39 years old who received the YFV17D yellow fever vaccine.

This clonotype was seen many times. The chain carries TRBV29-1 and TRBJ2-2, with D perhaps TRBD1 (6 bases). Trimming took 7 bases from V and 2 from J, leaving 11 bases between them. The CDR3 runs to 13 residues. Germline V lookup: CDR1 SQVTM, CDR2 ANQGSEA. CDR3 loop: CSAHRVNTGELFF. The CDR3 nucleotides read TGCAGCGCCCACAGGGTTAACACCGGGGAGCTGTTTTTT.

The rearrangement joins TRBV20-1 to TRBJ2-3; 9 bases match TRBD2. The germline CDR1 and CDR2 sequences are DFQATT and SNEGSKA (reference sequence). V was clipped by 5 bases and J by 4 bases; unmatched bases: 10. The CDR3 runs 15 residues. CDR3 DNA: TGCAGTGCTCCCCCGGGACTAGCATACTCAGATACGCAGTATTTT. Its translation: CSAPPGLAYSDTQYF.

This clonotype showed up many times. V usage is TRBV6-5 and J usage is TRBJ2-1, with D perhaps matching TRBD1 (5 bases). Germline CDR1 reads MNHEY; CDR2 reads SVGAGI. The CDR3 covers 12 residues. V shed 2 bases and J shed 8 bases, with 7 bases lying between them. CDR3 region: CASSYRGDEQFF. CDR3 DNA: TGTGCCAGCAGTTACAGGGGCGATGAGCAGTTCTTC.

This clonotype was counted ten times or more. Written as DNA, the CDR3 is TGCGCCAGCAGCGGGACAGGAGGAGGAGAGACCCAGTACTTC. Translation: CASSGTGGGETQYF. The chain is built from TRBV5-1 and TRBJ2-5; 8 nucleotides match TRBD1. The germline V gene has CDR1 SGHRS and CDR2 YFSETQ. Losses at the gene ends were 4 bases for V and 4 bases for J; bases not matched to a gene: 6. The CDR3 consists of 14 residues.

This clonotype was detected ten times or more. The V and J genes are TRBV12-3 or TRBV12-4 and TRBJ2-3; D ambiguous. This CDR3 has 14 residues. V was clipped by 3 bases and J by 2 bases, with 9 bases between them. CDR3 residues: CASSLQVPTDTQYF. In DNA, the CDR3 is TGTGCCAGCAGTTTGCAGGTCCCCACAGATACGCAGTATTTT.

This clonotype was seen ten or more times. V and J are TRBV18 and TRBJ1-1; D may be TRBD1 (5 bases). Germline loops: CDR1 KGHSH, CDR2 LQKENI. The CDR3 totals 11 residues. Deletions cut 1 base from V and 8 bases from J, with 5 bases between. The CDR3 reads CASSPQGEAFF. The CDR3, as DNA: TGTGCCAGCTCACCACAGGGGGAAGCTTTCTTT.

This clonotype has at least ten counts. The V call is TRBV7-8, the J call TRBJ2-7; possible D gene TRBD2, 5 bases. V was trimmed by 5 bases and J by 3 bases, leaving 11 bases between them. This CDR3 comprises 13 residues. Looked up from germline, CDR1 is SGHVS and CDR2 is FQNEAQ. DNA of the CDR3: TGTGCCAGCAGCGAGGGAGCAGGCTACGAGCAGTACTTC. It translates to CASSEGAGYEQYF. The variable domain in full, completed from reference TRBV7-8 and TRBJ2-7, reads GAGVSQSPRYKVAKRGQDVALRCDPISGHVSLFWYQQALGQGPEFLTYFQNEAQLDKSGLPSDRFFAERPEGSVSTLKIQRTQQEDSAVYLCASSEGAGYEQYFGPGTRLTVT.

This clonotype was picked up many times. V usage is TRBV7-2 and J usage is TRBJ2-5; TRBD2 is a possible D gene (6 bases). Germline values: CDR1 SGHTA, CDR2 FQGNSA. Deletions cut 5 bases from V and 2 bases from J, with 6 bases between. CDR3 length equals 12 residues. Here the CDR3 reads CASSRGQETQYF. For the CDR3, the DNA is TGTGCCAGCAGCCGGGGGCAAGAGACCCAGTACTTC.

The chain carries TRBV15 and TRBJ2-1; D possibly corresponds to TRBD2 (5 bases). The CDR3 is 14 amino acids. Germline V gene data show CDR1 as LNHNV and CDR2 as YYDKDF (reference sequence). V was cut by 0 bases and J by 6 bases, with 9 bases left in between. CDR3 sequence reads: CATSREYSGNEQFF. The CDR3 coding sequence is TGTGCCACCAGCAGAGAGTACAGCGGCAATGAGCAGTTCTTC.

This clonotype was recorded at least ten times. The genes are TRBV11-2 and TRBJ2-5; D is perhaps TRBD1 or TRBD2 (6 bases each). The V end was cut by 7 bases, the J end by 4 bases, with 16 bases between. The CDR3 totals 14 residues. Germline CDR1 is SGHAT and CDR2 is FQNNGV. CDR3 sequence: CASTYHGGLETQYF. The CDR3 nucleotides read TGTGCCAGCACCTATCACGGGGGCTTAGAGACCCAGTACTTC.

This clonotype appeared many times. This chain uses TRBV7-9 with TRBJ2-3; the D gene is possibly TRBD2 (6 bases). Trimming stripped 5 bases from V and 0 bases from J, with 15 bases between. The CDR3 is 16 residues long. Germline V gives CDR1 SEHNR, CDR2 FQNEAQ (reference sequence). This CDR3 is CASSVPSDHSTDTQYF. CDR3 sequence (DNA): TGTGCCAGCAGCGTACCTAGCGACCACAGCACAGATACGCAGTATTTT.

J is TRBJ2-3 and V is TRBV12-5, with TRBD2 matching 11 bases. With 7 bases clipped from V and 0 bases from J, the junction kept 9 bases outside the gene matches. Germline V lookup: CDR1 LGHNT, CDR2 FRNRAP. The CDR3 spans 17 residues. The CDR3 sequence is CASDTSGTSGSTDTQYF. As DNA, the CDR3 is TGTGCTAGTGACACCTCCGGGACTAGCGGAAGCACAGATACGCAGTATTTT.

This clonotype has just one count. This may be a read error, as it is one base from a much larger clone. J is TRBJ2-3 and V is TRBV7-9, with 10 bases fitting TRBD2. The ends lost 4 bases at V and 8 bases at J; junction bases unmatched: 6. CDR1 is SEHNR and CDR2 is FQNEAQ in the germline V gene (reference sequence). This CDR3 is built from 14 residues. The CDR3 sequence: CASSSTSGAVTQYF. CDR3 DNA: TGTGCCAGCAGCTCTACTAGCGGGGCAGTTACGCAGTATTTT.

This clonotype was observed at least ten times. In nucleotides, the CDR3 is TGTGCCAGCAGCACAGGGGCGGTTGAAAAACTGTTTTTT. Amino acids: CASSTGAVEKLFF. V usage is TRBV2 and J usage is TRBJ1-4, with 7 bases fitting TRBD1. The CDR3 spans 13 residues. The trim removed 6 bases at V and 7 bases at J, leaving 5 bases unmatched. Germline V gene data show CDR1 as SNHLY and CDR2 as FYNNEI. Drawing the rest from reference TRBV2 and TRBJ1-4, the complete variable domain is EPEVTQTPSHQVTQMGQEVILRCVPISNHLYFYWYRQILGQKVEFLVSFYNNEISEKSEIFDDQFSVERPDGSNFTLKIRSTKLEDSAMYFCASSTGAVEKLFFGSGTQLSVL.

The sample holds many counts of this clonotype. The chain is built from TRBV4-2 and TRBJ2-5; unclear D gene. Per the germline V gene, CDR1 is LGHNA and CDR2 is YNFKEQ. The length of the CDR3 is 14 residues. V was shortened by 1 base and J by 0 bases, with 6 bases between the two germline ends. CDR3 sequence reads: CASSQGTDQETQYF. CDR3 nucleotides: TGTGCCAGCAGCCAAGGTACAGACCAAGAGACCCAGTACTTC.

Many counts were recorded for this clonotype. The chain is built from TRBV14 and TRBJ2-1, with D possibly TRBD2 on 6 matching bases. The CDR3 has 18 amino acids. Germline V gene sequence: CDR1 SGHDN, CDR2 FVKESK. The V end lost 0 bases, the J end lost 0 bases, and 15 bases lay between the germline ends. CDR3 DNA: TGTGCCAGCAGCCAAGATCGGGGGAGACTGGACTCCTACAATGAGCAGTTCTTC. Protein sequence: CASSQDRGRLDSYNEQFF.

This clonotype was seen repeatedly, ten times or more. V and J are TRBV7-6 and TRBJ2-1, with TRBD1 matching over 12 bases. Germline V lookup: CDR1 SGHVS, CDR2 FNYEAQ. The CDR3 has 15 amino acids. J was trimmed by 8 bases and V by 5 bases; bases with no gene match: 7. The CDR3 here is CASSAGTGGFYEQFF. As DNA, the CDR3 is TGTGCCAGCAGCGCCGGGACAGGGGGCTTCTATGAGCAGTTCTTC.

This clonotype was found many times. This chain joins TRBV20-1 and TRBJ2-5, with a tentative D call TRBD2 (6 bases). This CDR3 comprises 13 residues. The ends were cut back, 6 bases at V and 4 bases at J, with 15 bases in the middle. The germline CDR1 and CDR2 sequences are DFQATT and SNEGSKA (reference sequence). Written as DNA, the CDR3 is TGCAGTGCCCCCGGAGGGGCGCTAGAGACCCAGTACTTC. Residues: CSAPGGALETQYF.

This clonotype was counted many times. V and J are TRBV7-9 and TRBJ1-1, with D maybe TRBD1 (6 bases). Trimming left V 5 bases short and J 8 bases short, with 18 bases between. Germline V gene data show CDR1 as SEHNR and CDR2 as FQNEAQ (reference sequence). This CDR3 comprises 14 residues. CDR3 coding DNA: TGTGCCAGCAGCATCGGTGGCCCGGGGGCCGAAGCTTTCTTT. Translated, it gives CASSIGGPGAEAFF.

This clonotype was seen ten or more times. V and J are TRBV4-3 and TRBJ1-1, with 7 nucleotides matching TRBD1. The J segment lost 3 bases and the V segment lost 0 bases, leaving 16 bases of the junction unmatched. CDR1 LGHNA and CDR2 YSLEER come from the germline V gene. The CDR3 consists of 19 residues. Here the CDR3 reads CASSQERTGYLPGYTEAFF. The CDR3 DNA reads TGCGCCAGCAGCCAAGAAAGGACAGGTTATCTTCCGGGATACACTGAAGCTTTCTTT.

This clonotype was observed many times. The chain is built from TRBV11-2 and TRBJ2-3; the match to TRBD1 covers 7 bases. J was trimmed by 1 base and V by 7 bases; bases with no gene match: 2. The CDR3 contains 13 residues. Germline lookup yields CDR1 SGHAT and CDR2 FQNNGV. The CDR3 loop reads CASIGTGTDTQYF. CDR3 nucleotides: TGTGCCAGCATCGGGACAGGCACAGATACGCAGTATTTT.

This clonotype has ten or more counts. The chain is built from TRBV28 and TRBJ2-3, with TRBD2 identical over 14 bases. The ends lost 8 bases at V and 4 bases at J; junction bases unmatched: 11. CDR3 size: 17 residues. Per germline, CDR1 MDHEN and CDR2 SYDVKM. The CDR3 nucleotides read TGTGCCAGCGGACCGGGACTAGCGGGAGCATCCCCAGATACGCAGTATTTT. Translation: CASGPGLAGASPDTQYF.

This clonotype showed up many times. V and J are TRBV6-2 or TRBV6-3 and TRBJ2-5, with D perhaps TRBD2 (6 bases). Trimming removed 2 bases at V and 3 bases at J, with 13 bases between. CDR1 and CDR2 from the germline V gene are MNHEY and SVGEGT. The CDR3 is 15 residues long. The CDR3 DNA reads as TGTGCCAGCAGTTACCCTTGGCGGGAAAAAGAGACCCAGTACTTC. Translated, it gives CASSYPWREKETQYF.

V is TRBV29-1 and J is TRBJ2-7; possibly TRBD1 for D (6 bases). The CDR3 has 18 amino acids. With 1 base removed from V and 4 bases from J, the gap between germline ends came to 26 bases. Germline assignment: CDR1 SQVTM and CDR2 ANQGSEA. CDR3 in DNA: TGCAGCGTTGAAGGGGTGGATTTTATGGGACACGGCTCGTACGAGCAGTACTTC. It specifies CSVEGVDFMGHGSYEQYF.

Many counts were recorded for this clonotype. The V call is TRBV20-1, the J call TRBJ1-2, with D possibly being TRBD1 (5 bases). CDR3 length equals 11 residues. The germline V gene encodes CDR1 DFQATT and CDR2 SNEGSKA (reference sequence). Trimming pared 3 bases from V and 6 bases from J, leaving 8 bases between. The CDR3: CSARRGNGYTF. The CDR3 nucleotides are TGCAGTGCTAGGCGGGGGAATGGCTACACCTTC.